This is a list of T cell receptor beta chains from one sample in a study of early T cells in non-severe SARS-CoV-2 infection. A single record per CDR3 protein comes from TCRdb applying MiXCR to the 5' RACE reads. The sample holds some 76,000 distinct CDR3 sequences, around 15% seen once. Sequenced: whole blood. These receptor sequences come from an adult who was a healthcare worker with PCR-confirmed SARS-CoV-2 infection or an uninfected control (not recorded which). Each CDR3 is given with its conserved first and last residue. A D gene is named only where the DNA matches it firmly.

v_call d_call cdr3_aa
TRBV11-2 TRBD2 CASRDWTSGGGTDTQYF
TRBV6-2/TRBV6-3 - CAIRQGGWTEAFF
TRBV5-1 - CASSLAGLITEAFF
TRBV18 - CASSPGNRRPAVHEQYF
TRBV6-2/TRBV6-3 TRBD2 CASSPGLAGGLQQFF
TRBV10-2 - CASSGEPTRRSYEQYF
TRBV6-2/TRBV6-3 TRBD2 CASSYSRKASGYTDTQYF
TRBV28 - CASSRAGAGNTIYF
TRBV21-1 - CASSKDFLESFNEQFF
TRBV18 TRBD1 CASSPRDSTNTEAFF
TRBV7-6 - CASSSYNPRQPGEQFF
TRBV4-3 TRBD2 CASSQTDSGTSKGEQFF
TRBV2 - CASRRDAGDTQYF
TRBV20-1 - CSALTAFNTEAFF
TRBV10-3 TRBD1 CAISEPATGTGHEKLFF
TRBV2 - CATGTASYEQYF
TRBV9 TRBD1 CASNPQGVYNSPLHF
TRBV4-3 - CASSQDQGTPSYEQYF
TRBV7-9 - CASSLVSGGDGETQYF
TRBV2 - CASSEDGVNTGERFF
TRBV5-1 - CASSSGQIYGYTF
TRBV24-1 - CATSDAGVNTGELFF
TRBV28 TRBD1 CASSTGQGRTDTQYF
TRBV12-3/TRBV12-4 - CASSLNADTEAFF
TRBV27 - CASSLSGVSGNTIYF
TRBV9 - CASSPQRPDRRKAFF
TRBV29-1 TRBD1 CSVGTGNTEAFF
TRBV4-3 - CASSQDNLQETQYF
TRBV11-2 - CASSLGARNTGELFF
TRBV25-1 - CASSEQGSADTQYF
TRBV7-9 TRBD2 CASSPRGGTQYF
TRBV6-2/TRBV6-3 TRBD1 CASSYSSSRGQGIYEQYF
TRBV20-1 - CSARGGDTRSYNSPLHF
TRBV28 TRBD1 CASSFQGAAGYTF
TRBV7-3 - CASRQELNTEAFF
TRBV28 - CASRETGLNTEAFF
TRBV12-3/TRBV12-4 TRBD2 CASSWTLAGGPREQYF
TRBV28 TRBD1 CASSFTQGVYEQYF
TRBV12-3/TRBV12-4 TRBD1 CASSLNGGQVSTEAFF
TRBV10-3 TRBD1 CAISEPGQGLANEQFF
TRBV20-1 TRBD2 CSAWTSGETQYF
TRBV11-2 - CASSRGDQETQYF
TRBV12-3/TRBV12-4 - CASSLVQPQHF
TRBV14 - CASSQVAGYPNTEAFF
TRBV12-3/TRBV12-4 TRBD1 CASSPGQGYEQYF